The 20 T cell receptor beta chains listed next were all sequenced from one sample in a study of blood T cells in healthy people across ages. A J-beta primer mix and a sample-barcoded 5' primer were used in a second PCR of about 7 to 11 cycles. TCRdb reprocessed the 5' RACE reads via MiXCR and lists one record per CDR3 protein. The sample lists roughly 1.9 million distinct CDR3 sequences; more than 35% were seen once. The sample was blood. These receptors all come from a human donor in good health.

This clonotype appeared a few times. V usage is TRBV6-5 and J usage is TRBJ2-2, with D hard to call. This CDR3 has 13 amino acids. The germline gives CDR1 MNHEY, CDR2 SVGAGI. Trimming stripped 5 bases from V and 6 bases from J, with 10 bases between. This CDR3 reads CASSTLIAGELFF. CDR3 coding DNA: TGTGCCAGCAGTACCTTAATCGCCGGGGAGCTGTTTTTT.

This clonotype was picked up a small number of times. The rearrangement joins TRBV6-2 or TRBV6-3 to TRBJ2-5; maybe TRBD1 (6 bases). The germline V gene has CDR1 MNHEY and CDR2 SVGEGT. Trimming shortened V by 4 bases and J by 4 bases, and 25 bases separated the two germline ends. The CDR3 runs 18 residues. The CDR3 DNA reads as TGTGCCAGCAGTTTACGCCCACCTGACAGGTCTTCAAGAGAGACCCAGTACTTC. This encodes CASSLRPPDRSSRETQYF.

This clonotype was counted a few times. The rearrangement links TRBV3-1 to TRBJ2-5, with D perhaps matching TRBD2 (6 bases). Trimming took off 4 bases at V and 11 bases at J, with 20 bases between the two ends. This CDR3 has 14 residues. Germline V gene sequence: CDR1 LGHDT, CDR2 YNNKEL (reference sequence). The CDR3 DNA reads TGTGCCAGCAGCCCGCGAGGAGGGGTGAGGGCGCAGTACTTC. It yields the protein CASSPRGGVRAQYF.

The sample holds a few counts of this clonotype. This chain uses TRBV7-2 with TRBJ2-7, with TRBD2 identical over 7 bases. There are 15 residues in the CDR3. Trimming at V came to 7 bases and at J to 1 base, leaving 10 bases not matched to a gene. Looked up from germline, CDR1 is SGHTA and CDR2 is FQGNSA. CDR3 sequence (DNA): TGTGCCAGCACCCCGGGGGGTCACCTTTCCTACGAGCAGTACTTC. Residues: CASTPGGHLSYEQYF.

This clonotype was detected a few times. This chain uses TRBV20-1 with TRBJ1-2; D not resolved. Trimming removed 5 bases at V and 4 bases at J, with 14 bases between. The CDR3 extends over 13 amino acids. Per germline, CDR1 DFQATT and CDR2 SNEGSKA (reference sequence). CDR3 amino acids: CSASSGSVYGYTF. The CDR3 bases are TGCAGTGCTTCTTCGGGAAGCGTCTATGGCTACACCTTC.

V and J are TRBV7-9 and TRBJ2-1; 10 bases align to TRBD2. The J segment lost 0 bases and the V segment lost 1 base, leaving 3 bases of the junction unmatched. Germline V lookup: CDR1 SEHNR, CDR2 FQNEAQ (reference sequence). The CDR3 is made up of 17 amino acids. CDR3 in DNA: TGTGCCAGCAGCTTAGTAGCTAGCGGGGGCTCCTACAATGAGCAGTTCTTC. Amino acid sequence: CASSLVASGGSYNEQFF.

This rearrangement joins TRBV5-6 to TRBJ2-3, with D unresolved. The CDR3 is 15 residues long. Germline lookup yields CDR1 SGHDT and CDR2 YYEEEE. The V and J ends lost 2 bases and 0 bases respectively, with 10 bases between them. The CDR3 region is CASSLFQASTDTQYF. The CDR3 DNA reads TGTGCCAGCAGCTTATTTCAGGCAAGCACAGATACGCAGTATTTT.

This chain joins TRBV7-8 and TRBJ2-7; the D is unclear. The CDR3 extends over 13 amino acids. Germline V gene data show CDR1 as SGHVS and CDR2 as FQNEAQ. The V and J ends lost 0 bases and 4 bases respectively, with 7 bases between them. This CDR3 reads CASSLAMEYEQYF. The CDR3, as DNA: TGTGCCAGCAGCTTAGCGATGGAATACGAGCAGTACTTC.

The CDR3 DNA reads TGTGCCAGCAGTGATGCAGGGTACAATGAGCAGTTCTTC. Translated, it gives CASSDAGYNEQFF. The rearrangement links TRBV2 to TRBJ2-1; D is possibly TRBD1 (5 bases). The germline V gene has CDR1 SNHLY and CDR2 FYNNEI. The CDR3 totals 13 residues. Trimming cost V 3 bases and J 4 bases, with 7 bases left between them. Filled out from reference TRBV2 and TRBJ2-1, the complete variable domain reads EPEVTQTPSHQVTQMGQEVILRCVPISNHLYFYWYRQILGQKVEFLVSFYNNEISEKSEIFDDQFSVERPDGSNFTLKIRSTKLEDSAMYFCASSDAGYNEQFFGPGTRLTVL.

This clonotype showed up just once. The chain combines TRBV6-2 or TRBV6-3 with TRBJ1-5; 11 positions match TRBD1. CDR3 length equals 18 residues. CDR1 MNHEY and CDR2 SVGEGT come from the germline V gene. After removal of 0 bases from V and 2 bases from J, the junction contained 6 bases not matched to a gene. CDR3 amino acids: CASSYSMGTGGGNQPQHF. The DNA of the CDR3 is TGTGCCAGCAGTTACTCGATGGGGACAGGGGGAGGCAATCAGCCCCAGCATTTT.

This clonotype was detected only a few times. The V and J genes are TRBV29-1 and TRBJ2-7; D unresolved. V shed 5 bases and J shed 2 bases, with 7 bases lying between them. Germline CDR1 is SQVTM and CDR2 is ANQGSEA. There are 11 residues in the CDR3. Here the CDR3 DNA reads TGCAGCGTTCAGGTCACCTACGAGCAGTACTTC. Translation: CSVQVTYEQYF.

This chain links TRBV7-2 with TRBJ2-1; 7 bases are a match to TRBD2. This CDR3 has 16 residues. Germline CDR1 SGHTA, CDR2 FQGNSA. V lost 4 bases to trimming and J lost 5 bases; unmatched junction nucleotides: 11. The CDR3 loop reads CASSSFPRGRNNEQFF. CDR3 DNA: TGTGCCAGCAGCTCCTTTCCGCGGGGGAGAAACAATGAGCAGTTCTTC.

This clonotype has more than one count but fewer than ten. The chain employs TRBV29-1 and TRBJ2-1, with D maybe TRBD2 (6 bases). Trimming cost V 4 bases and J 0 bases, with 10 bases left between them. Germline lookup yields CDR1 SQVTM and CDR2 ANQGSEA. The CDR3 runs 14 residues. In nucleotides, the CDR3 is TGCAGCGTTGCCGGGGGTCCCTCCTACAATGAGCAGTTCTTC. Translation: CSVAGGPSYNEQFF.

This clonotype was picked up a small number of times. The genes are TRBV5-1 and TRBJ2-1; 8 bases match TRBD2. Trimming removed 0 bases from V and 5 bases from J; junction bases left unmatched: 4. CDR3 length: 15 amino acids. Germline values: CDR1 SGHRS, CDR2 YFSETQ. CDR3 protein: CASSLARGGHNEQFF. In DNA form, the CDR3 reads TGCGCCAGCAGCTTGGCTCGCGGGGGGCACAATGAGCAGTTCTTC.

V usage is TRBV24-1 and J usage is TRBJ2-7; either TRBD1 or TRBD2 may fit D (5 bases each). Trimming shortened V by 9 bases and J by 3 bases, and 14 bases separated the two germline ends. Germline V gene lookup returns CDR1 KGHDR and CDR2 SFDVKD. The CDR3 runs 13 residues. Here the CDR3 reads CATPGRESYEQYF. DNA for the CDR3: TGTGCCACCCCCGGCAGGGAGAGCTACGAGCAGTACTTC.

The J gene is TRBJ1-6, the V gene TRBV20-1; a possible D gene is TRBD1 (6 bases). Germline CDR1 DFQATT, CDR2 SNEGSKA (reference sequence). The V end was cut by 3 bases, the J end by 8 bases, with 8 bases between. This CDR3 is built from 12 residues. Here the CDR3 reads CSARKGDSPLHF. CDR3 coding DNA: TGCAGTGCTAGGAAGGGGGATTCACCCCTCCACTTT.

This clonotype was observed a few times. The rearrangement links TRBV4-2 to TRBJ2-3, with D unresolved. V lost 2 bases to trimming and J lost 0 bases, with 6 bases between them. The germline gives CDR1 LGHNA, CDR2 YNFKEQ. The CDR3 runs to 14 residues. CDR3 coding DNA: TGTGCCAGCAGCCAACGGTCGAGCACAGATACGCAGTATTTT. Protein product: CASSQRSSTDTQYF.

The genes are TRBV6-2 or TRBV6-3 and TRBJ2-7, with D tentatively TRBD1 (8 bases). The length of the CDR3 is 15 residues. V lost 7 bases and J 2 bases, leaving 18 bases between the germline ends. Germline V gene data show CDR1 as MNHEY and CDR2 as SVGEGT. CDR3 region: CASTSSGTGAYEQYF. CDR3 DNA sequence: TGTGCCAGCACCTCAAGCGGGACAGGCGCCTACGAGCAGTACTTC.

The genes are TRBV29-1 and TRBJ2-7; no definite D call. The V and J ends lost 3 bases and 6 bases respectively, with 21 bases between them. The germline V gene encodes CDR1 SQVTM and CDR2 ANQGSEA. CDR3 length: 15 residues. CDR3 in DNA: TGCAGCGTTGAGAGAAATAGTGGATCCTCCGGCGAGCAGTACTTC. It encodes CSVERNSGSSGEQYF.

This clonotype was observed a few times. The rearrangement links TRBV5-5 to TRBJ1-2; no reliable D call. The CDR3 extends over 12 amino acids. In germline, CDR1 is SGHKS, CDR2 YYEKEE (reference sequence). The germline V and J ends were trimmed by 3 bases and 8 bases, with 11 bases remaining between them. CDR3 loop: CASSSGIAGYTF. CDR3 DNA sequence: TGTGCCAGCAGCTCTGGGATTGCCGGCTACACCTTC.